This is a list of T cell receptor beta chains from one sample in a study of cytomegalovirus exposure and HLA in healthy donors. Some clones are missing from TCRdb's copy, which holds only in-frame ones; the method was immunoSEQ multiplex PCR. The sample records 150,000 to 250,000 clones, 75% to 85% being singletons. Source material: PBMCs. Source of these receptors: a woman between 25 and 40 years old in good health and CMV-seropositive. Each CDR3 is given with its conserved first and last residue. The D gene is left open where the match is weak. Only part of the rows carry a size: once, few, many, or a class if the clone is expanded.

clone_size | d_call | cdr3_length | j_call | v_call | cdr3_aa | cdr3_nt
NA | NA | 15 | TRBJ1-1 | TRBV18 | CASSPRGSLYTEAFF | TGTGCCAGCTCTCCGAGGGGGTCCCTTTACACTGAAGCTTTCTTT
NA | TRBD1 | 14 | TRBJ1-2 | TRBV5-4 | CASSSPGGFNGYTF | TGTGCCAGCAGCTCGCCAGGGGGCTTCAATGGCTACACCTTC
NA | NA | 13 | TRBJ1-2 | TRBV9 | CASSVGPGDADTF | TGTGCCAGCAGCGTGGGGCCGGGAGACGCTGATACCTTC
NA | TRBD2 | 15 | TRBJ2-1 | TRBV7-2 | CASSLRTRNYNEQFF | TGTGCCAGCAGCTTAAGGACTAGGAACTACAATGAGCAGTTCTTC
NA | TRBD2 | 15 | TRBJ2-3 | TRBV5-1 | CASTPTSGRTDTQYF | TGCGCCAGCACTCCGACTAGCGGACGCACAGATACGCAGTATTTT
once | TRBD1 | 16 | TRBJ1-5 | TRBV2 | CASSPLQGVSNQPQHF | TGTGCCAGCAGTCCGCTACAGGGGGTTAGCAATCAGCCCCAGCATTTT
NA | NA | 12 | TRBJ2-7 | TRBV7-2 | CASRGATYEQYF | TGTGCCAGCAGGGGAGCCACCTACGAGCAGTACTTC
few | NA | 12 | TRBJ2-3 | TRBV7-8 | CASSFSVDTQYF | TGTGCCAGCAGCTTTTCCGTAGATACGCAGTATTTT
NA | NA | 15 | TRBJ2-2 | TRBV4-2 | CASNPTMGGSGELFF | TGTGCCAGCAACCCAACGATGGGGGGATCCGGGGAGCTGTTTTTT
NA | NA | 14 | TRBJ1-4 | TRBV9 | CASSVEGSGEKLFF | TGTGCCAGCAGCGTAGAGGGTAGCGGTGAAAAACTGTTTTTT
NA | TRBD1 | 18 | TRBJ1-5 | TRBV27 | CASSFKSIDRVSNQPQHF | TGTGCCAGCAGTTTTAAGTCGATCGACAGGGTAAGCAATCAGCCCCAGCATTTT
NA | NA | 16 | TRBJ1-1 | TRBV28 | CASNTPTRAAATEAFF | TGTGCCAGCAATACCCCCACGAGGGCAGCGGCCACTGAAGCTTTCTTT
NA | TRBD1 | 13 | TRBJ2-7 | TRBV28 | CASRRQGTYEQYF | TGTGCCAGCAGGAGACAGGGGACCTACGAGCAGTACTTC
NA | TRBD2 | 15 | TRBJ2-7 | TRBV7-6 | CASSNSGAGGSEQYF | TGTGCCAGCAGCAACTCGGGAGCGGGAGGGAGCGAGCAGTACTTC
NA | NA | 14 | TRBJ1-1 | TRBV5-4 | CASSLGQVSTEAFF | TGTGCCAGCAGCTTGGGCCAGGTGAGCACTGAAGCTTTCTTT
NA | TRBD1 | 15 | TRBJ2-5 | TRBV2 | CASSEPSGGTETQYF | TGTGCCAGCAGTGAACCGTCAGGGGGTACGGAGACCCAGTACTTC
NA | TRBD2 | 16 | TRBJ2-1 | TRBV9 | CASSVAITSGDNEQFF | TGTGCCAGCAGCGTAGCTATAACTAGCGGAGACAATGAGCAGTTCTTC
NA | NA | 13 | TRBJ1-1 | TRBV15 | CATSRDQGTEAFF | TGTGCCACCAGCAGAGATCAGGGAACTGAAGCTTTCTTT
NA | TRBD1 | 19 | TRBJ2-7 | TRBV2 | CASSEGTGGGFLGVSEQYF | TGTGCCAGCAGTGAAGGTACAGGGGGCGGATTTTTGGGGGTGTCCGAGCAGTACTTC
NA | NA | 15 | TRBJ1-1 | TRBV7-9 | CASSSTTTGNTEAFF | TGTGCCAGCAGCTCAACCACGACAGGGAACACTGAAGCTTTCTTT
once | NA | 16 | TRBJ1-5 | TRBV7-2 | CASSLASQGRGQPQHF | TGTGCCAGCAGCTTAGCTTCCCAGGGTCGTGGTCAGCCCCAGCATTTT
once | TRBD2 | 15 | TRBJ2-2 | TRBV4-2 | CASSPTSRETGELFF | TGTGCCAGCAGCCCCACATCGCGGGAGACCGGGGAGCTGTTTTTT
NA | TRBD1 | 15 | TRBJ2-7 | TRBV6-1 | CASITGGQGDDEQYF | TGTGCCAGCATTACAGGCGGACAGGGCGACGACGAGCAGTACTTC
NA | NA | 15 | TRBJ2-1 | TRBV5-1 | CASSRTRSAYNEQFF | TGCGCCAGCAGCCGAACTAGATCCGCGTACAATGAGCAGTTCTTC
NA | NA | 15 | TRBJ1-2 | TRBV4-1 | CASSSPTRGNYGYTF | TGCGCCAGCAGCAGCCCTACGCGGGGTAACTATGGCTACACCTTC
NA | NA | 13 | TRBJ2-7 | TRBV7-8 | CASSLVGQGEQYF | TGTGCCAGCAGCTTAGTCGGGCAGGGCGAGCAGTACTTC
NA | TRBD1 | 16 | TRBJ1-1 | TRBV5-5 | CASRSQGISMNTEAFF | TGTGCCAGCAGATCACAGGGGATCTCCATGAACACTGAAGCTTTCTTT
once | TRBD2 | 17 | TRBJ2-7 | TRBV27 | CASSLRQLAGEVFVQYF | TGTGCCAGCAGTTTAAGACAGTTAGCGGGAGAGGTCTTCGTGCAGTACTTC
few | NA | 13 | TRBJ1-2 | TRBV19 | CASSRGLDYGYTF | TGTGCCAGTAGTAGGGGGCTTGACTATGGCTACACCTTC
NA | TRBD1 | 14 | TRBJ2-7 | TRBV13 | CASSLGDSSYEQYF | TGTGCCAGCAGCCTTGGGGACAGCTCCTACGAGCAGTACTTC
NA | NA | 16 | TRBJ1-2 | TRBV6-5 | CASSYKGWQGKDGYTF | TGTGCCAGCAGCTACAAGGGCTGGCAGGGGAAGGATGGCTACACCTTC
NA | NA | 13 | TRBJ2-1 | TRBV29-1 | CSVTDYSYNEQFF | TGCAGCGTGACGGACTACTCCTACAATGAGCAGTTCTTC
NA | TRBD2 | 14 | TRBJ2-7 | TRBV5-1 | CASSRSGSRYEQYF | TGCGCCAGCAGCCGTAGCGGGAGTAGGTACGAGCAGTACTTC
NA | NA | 14 | TRBJ2-1 | TRBV6-6 | CASSFPDRNNEQFF | TGTGCCAGCAGCTTCCCTGACAGGAACAATGAGCAGTTCTTC
NA | TRBD2 | 15 | TRBJ2-1 | TRBV6-6 | CASSYGGRLYNEQFF | TGTGCCAGCAGTTACGGCGGGAGGTTATACAATGAGCAGTTCTTC
NA | TRBD2 | 16 | TRBJ2-1 | TRBV25-1 | CASSEWGGTTYNEQFF | TGTGCCAGCAGTGAATGGGGAGGGACGACCTACAATGAGCAGTTCTTC
NA | NA | 11 | TRBJ2-5 | TRBV20-1 | CSVPSGPTQYF | TGCAGTGTCCCCAGCGGGCCGACCCAGTACTTC